This TCR beta chain was identified in a study of T cell responses to AZD1222 COVID-19 vaccine. Notes on this clone: What it binds is not known.

Method: immunoSEQ multiplex PCR; TCRdb's copy keeps in-frame clones and lacks some. This table has roughly 200,000 clones, about 92% appearing once. V lost 1 base, J lost 4 bases, and 10 bases lay in between. Germline V gives CDR1 LGHDT, CDR2 YNNKEL (reference sequence). The length of the CDR3 is 14 residues. Study-wide findings and caveats: Researchers report vaccine-associated CD4 TCRs spanning spike, with dominance at 160-218 and 743-854. White British donors predominated, females outnumbered males, and clonal diversity was possibly underestimated.

The sample in question was peripheral blood, obtained on day 0 of MenACWY control vaccination. The receptor was isolated from an adult in good health. The rearrangement joins TRBV3-1 (or the pseudogene TRBV3-2) to TRBJ2-5, with D tentatively TRBD2 (6 bases). Written as DNA, the CDR3 is TGTGCCAGCAGCCAAGGGGCGGGGCGAGAGACCCAGTACTTC. Amino acids: CASSQGAGRETQYF.